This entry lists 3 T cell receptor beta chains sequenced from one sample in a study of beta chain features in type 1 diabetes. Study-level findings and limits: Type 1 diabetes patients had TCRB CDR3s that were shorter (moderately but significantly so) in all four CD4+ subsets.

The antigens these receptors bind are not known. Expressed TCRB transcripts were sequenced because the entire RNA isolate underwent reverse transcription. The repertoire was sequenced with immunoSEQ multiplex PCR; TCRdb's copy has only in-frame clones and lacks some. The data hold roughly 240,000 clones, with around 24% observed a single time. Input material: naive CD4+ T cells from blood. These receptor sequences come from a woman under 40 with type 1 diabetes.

Here the CDR3 reads CASSWQREETQYF. The CDR3 DNA follows: TGTGCCAGCAGTTGGCAGAGGGAAGAGACCCAGTACTTC. The chain uses TRBV2 and TRBJ2-5, with D maybe TRBD2 (5 bases). Germline V CDR1 and CDR2: SNHLY, FYNNEI. This CDR3 has 13 amino acids. V lost 5 bases to trimming and J lost 3 bases, with 10 bases between them.

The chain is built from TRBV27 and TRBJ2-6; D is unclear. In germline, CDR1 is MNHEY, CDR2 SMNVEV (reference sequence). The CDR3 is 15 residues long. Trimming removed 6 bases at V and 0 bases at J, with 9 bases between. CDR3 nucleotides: TGTGCCAGCAGCAGACGGGTCTCTGGGGCCAACGTCCTGACTTTC. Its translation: CASSRRVSGANVLTF.

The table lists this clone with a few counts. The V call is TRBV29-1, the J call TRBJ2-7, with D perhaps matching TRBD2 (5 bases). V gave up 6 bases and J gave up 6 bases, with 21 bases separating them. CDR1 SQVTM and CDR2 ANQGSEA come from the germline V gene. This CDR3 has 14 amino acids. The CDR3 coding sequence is TGCAGCGTCGGGGTGAGGACTGACCCCTCCGAGCAGTACTTC. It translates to CSVGVRTDPSEQYF.